This T cell receptor beta chain emerged from a study of cytomegalovirus exposure and HLA in healthy donors. TCRdb's copy holds only in-frame clones and misses some; the assay was immunoSEQ multiplex PCR. This table has roughly 170,000 clones, approximately 83% appearing once. Germline lookup yields CDR1 SGHTS and CDR2 YDEGEE. The CDR3 spans 16 residues. V dropped 3 bases and J dropped 2; count of bases not matched to a gene: 5. Input material: PBMCs. This receptor was taken from a woman aged 18 to 35 in good health and CMV-seropositive. V usage is TRBV5-8 and J usage is TRBJ1-6, with TRBD1 matching 7 bases. The CDR3 coding sequence is TGTGCCAGCAGCTGGGACACAGGGGCCTATAATTCACCCCTCCACTTT. This encodes CASSWDTGAYNSPLHF.